Sequencing of this T cell receptor (beta chain) was carried out in a study of blood T cell repertoires in COVID-19. Study-wide background: The cDNA or gDNA used as material had been derived from T cells, B-cell-depleted T cells, or PBMCs.

Sequencing used immunoSEQ multiplex PCR; TCRdb keeps in-frame clones, though not all of them. The data contain some 73,000 clones, approximately 86% of them singletons. CDR3 length equals 16 residues. Germline V gene data show CDR1 as SGHAT and CDR2 as FQNNGV. The ends lost 5 bases at V and 2 bases at J; junction bases unmatched: 6. Sequencing used peripheral blood. This receptor was obtained from a man of 80 years or more with COVID-19, enrolled during active disease. The chain couples TRBV11-2 to TRBJ2-1; 10 nucleotides agree with TRBD1. CDR3 amino acids: CASSAQTGGAYNEQFF. CDR3 nucleotide sequence: TGTGCCAGCAGCGCGCAGACAGGGGGCGCCTACAATGAGCAGTTCTTC.